Listed below are T cell receptor beta chains from one sample, sequenced in a study of CD8 T cells in Susac syndrome. A single record per CDR3 protein comes from TCRdb applying MiXCR to the immunoSEQ multiplex PCR reads. The sample has roughly 130,000 distinct CDR3 sequences; 90% to 95% are singletons. Source material: CD4+ T cells from PBMCs. The receptors come from a human donor with multiple sclerosis. Both conserved end residues are part of each CDR3. Each record gives: clone size, D gene, V gene, J gene, CDR3 protein, CDR3 DNA. A D gene is named only where the DNA matches it firmly. Only some rows state a clone size, as once, few, many or a class for expanded clones.

abundance: -
d_gene: -
v_gene: TRBV18
j_gene: TRBJ2-7
CDR3aa: CASSPRVGSSYEQYF
CDR3nt: TGTGCCAGCTCACCAAGGGTTGGAAGCTCCTACGAGCAGTACTTC

abundance: once
d_gene: -
v_gene: TRBV19
j_gene: TRBJ1-5
CDR3aa: CASSKKINSNQPQHF
CDR3nt: TGTGCCAGTAGTAAGAAAATTAATAGCAATCAGCCCCAGCATTTT

abundance: -
d_gene: -
v_gene: TRBV20-1
j_gene: TRBJ2-5
CDR3aa: CSARDLRIQETQYF
CDR3nt: TGCAGTGCTAGAGATCTTAGGATCCAAGAGACCCAGTACTTC

abundance: -
d_gene: TRBD2
v_gene: TRBV3-1
j_gene: TRBJ2-1
CDR3aa: CASSRRTSGPTDEQFF
CDR3nt: TGTGCCAGCAGCCGCCGGACTAGCGGGCCTACCGATGAGCAGTTCTTC

abundance: -
d_gene: -
v_gene: TRBV5-4
j_gene: TRBJ1-1
CDR3aa: CASSPGTPNTEAFF
CDR3nt: TGTGCCAGCAGCCCCGGGACCCCGAACACTGAAGCTTTCTTT

abundance: once
d_gene: -
v_gene: TRBV12-3/TRBV12-4
j_gene: TRBJ2-6
CDR3aa: CASSGAGSSGANVLTF
CDR3nt: TGTGCCAGCAGTGGGGCAGGCAGCTCTGGGGCCAACGTCCTGACTTTC

abundance: -
d_gene: -
v_gene: TRBV11-2
j_gene: TRBJ2-1
CDR3aa: CASSPRPLHNEQFF
CDR3nt: TGTGCCAGCAGCCCCCGACCTCTCCACAATGAGCAGTTCTTC

abundance: -
d_gene: -
v_gene: TRBV7-3
j_gene: TRBJ2-3
CDR3aa: CASSFGADTDTQYF
CDR3nt: TGTGCCAGCAGCTTTGGGGCTGACACAGATACGCAGTATTTT

abundance: -
d_gene: -
v_gene: TRBV9
j_gene: TRBJ1-4
CDR3aa: CASSAHRGNEKLFF
CDR3nt: TGTGCCAGCAGCGCCCATCGGGGGAATGAAAAACTGTTTTTT

abundance: -
d_gene: TRBD1
v_gene: TRBV6-2/TRBV6-3
j_gene: TRBJ2-3
CDR3aa: CASSTRQGGTDTQYF
CDR3nt: TGTGCCAGCAGTACCCGACAGGGGGGCACAGATACGCAGTATTTT

abundance: -
d_gene: TRBD1
v_gene: TRBV5-1
j_gene: TRBJ1-2
CDR3aa: CASSLGDRTAYTF
CDR3nt: TGCGCCAGCAGCTTGGGGGACAGAACGGCCTACACCTTC

abundance: -
d_gene: -
v_gene: TRBV29-1
j_gene: TRBJ1-1
CDR3aa: CSVGSEGREAFF
CDR3nt: TGCAGCGTCGGGAGTGAGGGAAGGGAAGCTTTCTTT

abundance: once
d_gene: TRBD2
v_gene: TRBV12-3/TRBV12-4
j_gene: TRBJ2-3
CDR3aa: CATSGPGGHPDTQYF
CDR3nt: TGTGCCACGTCCGGGCCGGGGGGGCACCCAGATACGCAGTATTTT

abundance: -
d_gene: -
v_gene: TRBV10-3
j_gene: TRBJ1-2
CDR3aa: CAISERDTTNYGYTF
CDR3nt: TGTGCCATCAGTGAACGGGACACAACTAACTATGGCTACACCTTC

abundance: once
d_gene: -
v_gene: TRBV14
j_gene: TRBJ2-7
CDR3aa: CASSQGSGPSYEQYF
CDR3nt: TGTGCCAGCAGCCAAGGGTCCGGCCCCTCCTACGAGCAGTACTTC

abundance: -
d_gene: TRBD1
v_gene: TRBV7-9
j_gene: TRBJ1-1
CDR3aa: CASSPGGSRANTEAFF
CDR3nt: TGTGCCAGCAGCCCAGGGGGTAGCAGGGCTAACACTGAAGCTTTCTTT

abundance: once
d_gene: TRBD2
v_gene: TRBV11-2
j_gene: TRBJ2-1
CDR3aa: CASSLEAREGYNEQFF
CDR3nt: TGTGCCAGCAGCTTAGAAGCGCGGGAGGGTTACAATGAGCAGTTCTTC

abundance: -
d_gene: -
v_gene: TRBV7-2
j_gene: TRBJ2-1
CDR3aa: CASRKPAGGPGEQFF
CDR3nt: TGTGCCAGCAGAAAGCCCGCTGGGGGGCCGGGTGAGCAGTTCTTC

abundance: once
d_gene: -
v_gene: TRBV7-9
j_gene: TRBJ1-2
CDR3aa: CASSSESWGYTF
CDR3nt: TGTGCCAGCAGCTCCGAGTCTTGGGGCTACACCTTC

abundance: -
d_gene: TRBD2
v_gene: TRBV12-3/TRBV12-4
j_gene: TRBJ2-2
CDR3aa: CASSPGGGSGELFF
CDR3nt: TGTGCCAGCAGTCCTGGGGGAGGGAGCGGGGAGCTGTTTTTT

abundance: -
d_gene: TRBD1
v_gene: TRBV20-1
j_gene: TRBJ1-4
CDR3aa: CSAQPGTGYEKLFF
CDR3nt: TGCAGTGCTCAACCCGGGACAGGGTATGAAAAACTGTTTTTT

abundance: -
d_gene: -
v_gene: TRBV15
j_gene: TRBJ2-3
CDR3aa: CATLTDPGTDTQYF
CDR3nt: TGTGCCACCTTGACCGACCCGGGAACAGATACGCAGTATTTT

abundance: -
d_gene: -
v_gene: TRBV5-1
j_gene: TRBJ1-1
CDR3aa: CASSLGGSGTEAFF
CDR3nt: TGCGCCAGCAGCTTGGGGGGATCTGGCACTGAAGCTTTCTTT

abundance: once
d_gene: -
v_gene: TRBV6-2/TRBV6-3
j_gene: TRBJ1-5
CDR3aa: CASSTGGRYQPQHF
CDR3nt: TGTGCCAGCTCTACTGGGGGGCGGTATCAGCCCCAGCATTTT

abundance: -
d_gene: TRBD1
v_gene: TRBV29-1
j_gene: TRBJ2-1
CDR3aa: CSVEGDRVHEQFF
CDR3nt: TGCAGCGTTGAAGGGGACAGGGTCCATGAGCAGTTCTTC

abundance: -
d_gene: -
v_gene: TRBV12-3/TRBV12-4
j_gene: TRBJ1-1
CDR3aa: CASNGRVMNTEAFF
CDR3nt: TGTGCCAGCAACGGCAGGGTTATGAACACTGAAGCTTTCTTT

abundance: -
d_gene: -
v_gene: TRBV5-6
j_gene: TRBJ2-1
CDR3aa: CASVPRLWSSYNEQFF
CDR3nt: TGTGCCAGCGTCCCTCGGTTGTGGAGCTCCTACAATGAGCAGTTCTTC

abundance: -
d_gene: TRBD1
v_gene: TRBV20-1
j_gene: TRBJ1-5
CDR3aa: CSARATGASNQPQHF
CDR3nt: TGCAGTGCTAGGGCAACAGGGGCAAGCAATCAGCCCCAGCATTTT

abundance: -
d_gene: TRBD1
v_gene: TRBV6-5
j_gene: TRBJ2-1
CDR3aa: CASSYPGQGVEQFF
CDR3nt: TGTGCCAGCAGTTACCCAGGACAGGGTGTGGAGCAGTTCTTC

abundance: -
d_gene: TRBD2
v_gene: TRBV6-1
j_gene: TRBJ2-2
CDR3aa: CASSQAGTSGRRGTGELFF
CDR3nt: TGTGCCAGCAGTCAAGCCGGGACTAGCGGGAGACGTGGCACCGGGGAGCTGTTTTTT

abundance: -
d_gene: TRBD1
v_gene: TRBV12-3/TRBV12-4
j_gene: TRBJ1-1
CDR3aa: CASSPGQVYTEAFF
CDR3nt: TGTGCCAGCAGTCCCGGACAGGTATACACTGAAGCTTTCTTT

abundance: -
d_gene: -
v_gene: TRBV7-9
j_gene: TRBJ2-7
CDR3aa: CASSLGSGEQYF
CDR3nt: TGTGCCAGCAGCTTAGGGTCAGGGGAGCAGTACTTC

abundance: -
d_gene: -
v_gene: TRBV23-1
j_gene: TRBJ2-1
CDR3aa: CASSRITRPFF
CDR3nt: TGCGCCAGCAGCCGCATCACACGTCCGTTCTTC

abundance: -
d_gene: -
v_gene: TRBV13
j_gene: TRBJ1-4
CDR3aa: CASSRAGTDRGKLFF
CDR3nt: TGTGCCAGCAGCCGAGCTGGGACGGACCGGGGGAAACTGTTTTTT

abundance: -
d_gene: -
v_gene: TRBV2
j_gene: TRBJ2-7
CDR3aa: CATTGWPYEQYF
CDR3nt: TGTGCCACGACAGGCTGGCCCTACGAGCAGTACTTC

abundance: -
d_gene: -
v_gene: TRBV27
j_gene: TRBJ2-7
CDR3aa: CASSPRGWVSSYEQYF
CDR3nt: TGTGCCAGCAGCCCTCGGGGGTGGGTAAGTTCCTACGAGCAGTACTTC

abundance: once
d_gene: -
v_gene: TRBV14
j_gene: TRBJ1-1
CDR3aa: CASSQDLSYGEAFF
CDR3nt: TGTGCCAGCAGCCAAGACTTGAGCTATGGTGAAGCTTTCTTT

abundance: few
d_gene: -
v_gene: TRBV9
j_gene: TRBJ2-5
CDR3aa: CASSVGRSRQETQYF
CDR3nt: TGTGCCAGCAGCGTAGGCCGAAGCAGGCAAGAGACCCAGTACTTC

abundance: -
d_gene: TRBD2
v_gene: TRBV27
j_gene: TRBJ2-3
CDR3aa: CASRLTSGSGDTQYF
CDR3nt: TGTGCCAGCAGATTGACTAGCGGGAGTGGAGATACGCAGTATTTT

abundance: -
d_gene: -
v_gene: TRBV12-3/TRBV12-4
j_gene: TRBJ1-2
CDR3aa: CASSPTGAGAQFYTF
CDR3nt: TGTGCCAGCAGCCCTACAGGCGCAGGGGCGCAATTTTACACCTTC

abundance: -
d_gene: -
v_gene: TRBV29-1
j_gene: TRBJ2-7
CDR3aa: CSVDTDRDYEQYF
CDR3nt: TGCAGCGTTGATACCGACAGAGACTACGAGCAGTACTTC

abundance: -
d_gene: TRBD1
v_gene: TRBV6-1
j_gene: TRBJ1-1
CDR3aa: CASSFWGTGGREDEAFF
CDR3nt: TGTGCCAGCAGCTTTTGGGGGACAGGGGGCCGAGAGGATGAAGCTTTCTTT

abundance: -
d_gene: -
v_gene: TRBV5-4
j_gene: TRBJ2-5
CDR3aa: CASSLASPETQYF
CDR3nt: TGTGCCAGCAGCTTGGCCAGTCCTGAGACCCAGTACTTC

abundance: -
d_gene: -
v_gene: TRBV27
j_gene: TRBJ2-7
CDR3aa: CASSLAGVGSYEQYF
CDR3nt: TGTGCCAGCAGTTTAGCAGGGGTGGGGTCCTACGAGCAGTACTTC

abundance: few
d_gene: TRBD1
v_gene: TRBV6-6
j_gene: TRBJ1-2
CDR3aa: CASSRDSSNYGYTF
CDR3nt: TGTGCCAGCAGTCGGGACAGCTCTAACTATGGCTACACCTTC

abundance: -
d_gene: TRBD1
v_gene: TRBV5-1
j_gene: TRBJ2-3
CDR3aa: CASSLYGTGAADTQYF
CDR3nt: TGCGCCAGCAGCTTGTACGGGACAGGGGCCGCAGATACGCAGTATTTT

abundance: once
d_gene: TRBD1
v_gene: TRBV6-6
j_gene: TRBJ1-2
CDR3aa: CASSYSGTGGRYGYTF
CDR3nt: TGTGCCAGCAGTTACTCCGGGACAGGGGGCAGGTATGGCTACACCTTC

abundance: once
d_gene: TRBD1
v_gene: TRBV9
j_gene: TRBJ2-5
CDR3aa: CASSVEAGGETQYF
CDR3nt: TGTGCCAGCAGCGTAGAGGCAGGGGGAGAGACCCAGTACTTC

abundance: -
d_gene: -
v_gene: TRBV3-1
j_gene: TRBJ1-2
CDR3aa: CASSPEGTYGYTF
CDR3nt: TGTGCCAGCAGCCCAGAGGGAACCTATGGCTACACCTTC

abundance: -
d_gene: -
v_gene: TRBV6-6
j_gene: TRBJ2-5
CDR3aa: CASKGEETQYF
CDR3nt: TGTGCCAGCAAAGGGGAAGAGACCCAGTACTTC

abundance: -
d_gene: -
v_gene: TRBV30
j_gene: TRBJ1-1
CDR3aa: CAWTLTLNTEAFF
CDR3nt: TGTGCCTGGACCTTGACTCTGAACACTGAAGCTTTCTTT

abundance: -
d_gene: -
v_gene: TRBV6-6
j_gene: TRBJ1-1
CDR3aa: CASKNTEAFF
CDR3nt: TGTGCCAGCAAGAACACTGAAGCTTTCTTT